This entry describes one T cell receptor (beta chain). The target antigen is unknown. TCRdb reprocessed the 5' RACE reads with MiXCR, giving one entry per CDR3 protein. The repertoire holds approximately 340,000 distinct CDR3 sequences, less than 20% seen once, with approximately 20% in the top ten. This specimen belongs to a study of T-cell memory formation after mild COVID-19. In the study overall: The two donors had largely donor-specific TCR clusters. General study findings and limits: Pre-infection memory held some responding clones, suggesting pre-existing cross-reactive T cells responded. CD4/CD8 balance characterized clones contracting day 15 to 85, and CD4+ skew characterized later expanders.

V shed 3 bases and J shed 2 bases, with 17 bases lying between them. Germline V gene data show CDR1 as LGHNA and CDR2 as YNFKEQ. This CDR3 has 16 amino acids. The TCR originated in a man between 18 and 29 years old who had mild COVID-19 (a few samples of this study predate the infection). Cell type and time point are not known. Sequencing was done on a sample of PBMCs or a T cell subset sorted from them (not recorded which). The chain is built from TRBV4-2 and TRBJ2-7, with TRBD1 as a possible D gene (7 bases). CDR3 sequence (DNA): TGTGCCAGCAGCCAGTCGGCGGGACAGAGACCCTACGAGCAGTACTTC. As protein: CASSQSAGQRPYEQYF.